Shown below are 12 T cell receptor beta chains from a single sample sequenced in a study of blood T cell repertoires in COVID-19. Sequencing used immunoSEQ multiplex PCR; TCRdb keeps in-frame clones, though not all of them. The data contain under 250,000 clones, approximately 82% of them singletons. The specimen was peripheral blood. The receptor source for this set is a man aged 35 to 55 with active or convalescent COVID-19.

This sequence joins TRBV7-9 and TRBJ1-4, with D maybe TRBD1 (5 bases). V lost 2 bases and J 5 bases, leaving 9 bases between the germline ends. CDR3 size: 14 residues. Per germline, CDR1 SEHNR and CDR2 FQNEAQ (reference sequence). CDR3 residues: CASSLRSGNEKLFF. CDR3 DNA sequence: TGTGCCAGCAGCTTAAGATCAGGGAATGAAAAACTGTTTTTT.

V is TRBV30 and J is TRBJ1-1, with D maybe TRBD1 (6 bases). Germline CDR1 is GTSNPN and CDR2 is SVGIG (reference sequence). This CDR3 has 13 amino acids. Trimming left V 1 base short and J 4 bases short, with 10 bases between. As DNA, the CDR3 is TGTGCCTGGAGTGGACAGGTTTCCACTGAAGCTTTCTTT. Protein sequence: CAWSGQVSTEAFF.

The V gene is TRBV7-4, the J gene TRBJ2-3; 15 bases agree with TRBD2. Trimming at V came to 7 bases and at J to 4 bases, leaving 12 bases not matched to a gene. CDR3 length equals 18 residues. Per the germline V gene, CDR1 is SGHVT and CDR2 is SQSDAQ. CDR3 residues: CASTWTSGGAESADTQYF. In DNA, the CDR3 is TGTGCCAGCACCTGGACTAGCGGGGGGGCCGAGAGCGCAGATACGCAGTATTTT.

This clone has a single count. J is TRBJ2-7 and V is TRBV29-1, with 10 bases that match TRBD2. Germline V gene lookup returns CDR1 SQVTM and CDR2 ANQGSEA. V trimming: 5 bases; J trimming: 1 base; junction bases outside the gene matches: 8. This CDR3 region has 15 residues. The CDR3 here is CSVIPGTSESYEQYF. In nucleotides, the CDR3 is TGCAGCGTTATACCCGGGACTAGCGAGTCCTACGAGCAGTACTTC.

The chain uses TRBV4-1 and TRBJ1-2; D is perhaps TRBD1 (5 bases). The CDR3 covers 14 residues. V gave up 1 base and J gave up 8 bases, with 14 bases separating them. CDR1 and CDR2 from the germline V gene are MGHRA and YSYEKL. This chain's CDR3 is CASSQGFREGGYTF. DNA of the CDR3: TGCGCCAGCAGCCAAGGTTTCAGGGAAGGGGGCTACACCTTC.

V is TRBV28 and J is TRBJ1-4; no clear D gene. The CDR3 has 15 amino acids. CDR1 is MDHEN and CDR2 is SYDVKM in the germline V gene. V gave up 1 base and J gave up 4 bases, with 10 bases separating them. CDR3 DNA sequence: TGTGCCAGCAGTTTATCATGGAGGGATAATGAAAAACTGTTTTTT. The encoded protein is CASSLSWRDNEKLFF.

The chain employs TRBV29-1 and TRBJ2-5; a weak D match, TRBD2 (6 bases). Germline CDR1 SQVTM, CDR2 ANQGSEA. Trimming removed 7 bases from V and 5 bases from J, with 14 bases in between. The CDR3 length is 12 residues. CDR3 amino acids: CSAARDLETQYF. CDR3 bases: TGCAGCGCCGCCCGGGACTTGGAGACCCAGTACTTC.

The chain couples TRBV4-1 to TRBJ2-6; D uncertain. There are 17 residues in the CDR3. Per germline, CDR1 MGHRA and CDR2 YSYEKL. V lost 0 bases and J 4 bases, leaving 13 bases between the germline ends. CDR3 in DNA: TGCGCCAGCAGCCAAGATCCGAGTCGATACGGGGCCAACGTCCTGACTTTC. This encodes CASSQDPSRYGANVLTF.

V gene TRBV6-2 or TRBV6-3 combines with J gene TRBJ2-3; perhaps TRBD2 as D (6 bases). The CDR3 runs to 18 residues. The ends were cut back, 0 bases at V and 6 bases at J, with 22 bases in the middle. In germline, CDR1 is MNHEY, CDR2 SVGEGT. This CDR3 is CASSYSHDGTPPRDTQYF. CDR3 coding DNA: TGTGCCAGCAGTTACTCGCACGATGGGACTCCTCCCAGGGATACGCAGTATTTT.

The rearrangement links TRBV5-4 to TRBJ2-7; 8 nucleotides agree with TRBD1. The CDR3 consists of 17 residues. V shed 4 bases, J shed 0 bases, and the junction held 12 bases outside the gene matches. Germline CDR1 reads SGHNT; CDR2 reads YYREEE (reference sequence). CDR3 nucleotides: TGTGCCAGCAGCCAGGTTGGGACAGGAATTTACTCCTACGAGCAGTACTTC. Protein sequence: CASSQVGTGIYSYEQYF.

CDR3 protein: CASSSYGGAGTEAFF. CDR3 in DNA: TGTGCCAGCAGCTCTTATGGGGGGGCGGGGACTGAAGCTTTCTTT. The chain employs TRBV7-6 and TRBJ1-1; weak D call: TRBD1 (6 bases). The germline V and J ends were trimmed by 4 bases and 5 bases, with 17 bases remaining between them. The CDR3 spans 15 residues. The germline V gene has CDR1 SGHVS and CDR2 FNYEAQ.

This clone was seen only a few times. The rearrangement joins TRBV6-2 or TRBV6-3 to TRBJ2-7; D perhaps matches TRBD1 (6 bases). CDR3 size: 14 residues. From germline, CDR1 is MNHEY and CDR2 SVGEGT. V dropped 6 bases and J dropped 4 bases, with 16 bases sitting between them. The CDR3 DNA reads as TGTGCCAGCAGCCAGGCAGGGGCGCGATACGAGCAGTACTTC. As protein: CASSQAGARYEQYF.